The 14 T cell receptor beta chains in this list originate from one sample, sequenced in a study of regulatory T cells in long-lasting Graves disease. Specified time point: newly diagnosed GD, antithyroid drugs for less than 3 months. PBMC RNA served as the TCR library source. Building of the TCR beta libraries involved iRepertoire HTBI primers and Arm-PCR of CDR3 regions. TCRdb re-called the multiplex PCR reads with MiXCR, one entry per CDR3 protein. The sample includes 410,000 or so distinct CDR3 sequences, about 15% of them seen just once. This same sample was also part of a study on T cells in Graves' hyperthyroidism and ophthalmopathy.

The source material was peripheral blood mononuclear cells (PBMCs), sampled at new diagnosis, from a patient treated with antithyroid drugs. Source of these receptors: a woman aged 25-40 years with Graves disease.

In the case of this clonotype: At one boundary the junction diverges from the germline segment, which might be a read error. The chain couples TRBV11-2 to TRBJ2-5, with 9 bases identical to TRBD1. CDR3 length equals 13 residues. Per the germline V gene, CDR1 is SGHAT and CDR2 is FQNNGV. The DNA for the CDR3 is TGTGCCAGTCGACAGGGGGGAAGAGAGACCCAGCACTTC. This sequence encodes CASRQGGRETQHF.

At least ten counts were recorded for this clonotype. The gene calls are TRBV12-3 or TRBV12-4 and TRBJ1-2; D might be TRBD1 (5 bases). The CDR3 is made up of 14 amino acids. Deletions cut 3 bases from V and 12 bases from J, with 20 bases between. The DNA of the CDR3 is TGTGCCAGCAGTTTCCTCGGGGGAGGTGGGCTAAACACCTTC. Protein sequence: CASSFLGGGGLNTF.

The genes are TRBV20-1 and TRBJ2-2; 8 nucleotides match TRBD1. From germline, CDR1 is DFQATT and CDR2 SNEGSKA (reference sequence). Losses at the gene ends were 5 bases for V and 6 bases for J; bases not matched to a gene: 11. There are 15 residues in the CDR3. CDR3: CSAPDRGVWPGELFF. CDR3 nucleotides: TGCAGTGCTCCAGACAGGGGAGTGTGGCCCGGGGAGCTGTTTTTT.

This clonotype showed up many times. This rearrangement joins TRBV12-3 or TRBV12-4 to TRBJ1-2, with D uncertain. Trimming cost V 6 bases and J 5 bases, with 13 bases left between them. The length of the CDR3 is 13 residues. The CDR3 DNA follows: TGTGCCAGCAGCCCCCCATTTGGGTATGGCTACACCTTC. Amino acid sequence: CASSPPFGYGYTF.

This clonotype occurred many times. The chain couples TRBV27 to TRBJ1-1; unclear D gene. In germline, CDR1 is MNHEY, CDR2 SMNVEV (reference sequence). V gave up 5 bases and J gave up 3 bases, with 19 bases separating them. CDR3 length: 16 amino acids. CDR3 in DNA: TGTGCCAGCAGTCCCCCCCGGGGTCGCACGTACACTGAAGCTTTCTTT. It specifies CASSPPRGRTYTEAFF.

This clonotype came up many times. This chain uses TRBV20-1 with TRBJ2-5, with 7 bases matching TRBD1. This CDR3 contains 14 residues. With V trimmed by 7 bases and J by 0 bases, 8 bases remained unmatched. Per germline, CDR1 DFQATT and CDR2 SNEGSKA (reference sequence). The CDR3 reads CSVSTGFNQETQYF. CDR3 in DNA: TGCAGTGTTTCGACAGGGTTCAACCAAGAGACCCAGTACTTC.

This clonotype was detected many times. The CDR3 coding sequence is TGTGCCAGCAGCTTTGGGCAGCTAGCCAAAAACATTCAGTACTTC. Protein product: CASSFGQLAKNIQYF. The chain couples TRBV11-1 to TRBJ2-4; D gene uncertain. Germline V gives CDR1 SGHAT, CDR2 FQDESV (reference sequence). V shed 3 bases and J shed 0 bases, with 9 bases lying between them. The CDR3 extends over 15 amino acids.

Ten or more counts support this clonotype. The CDR3 is CASTEDRDTDTQYF. Here the CDR3 DNA reads TGTGCCAGCACCGAGGACAGGGACACAGATACGCAGTATTTT. The chain joins TRBV2 to TRBJ2-3; 8 bases are a match to TRBD1. This CDR3 is built from 14 residues. Germline loops: CDR1 SNHLY, CDR2 FYNNEI. Losses at the gene ends were 7 bases for V and 2 bases for J; bases not matched to a gene: 5.

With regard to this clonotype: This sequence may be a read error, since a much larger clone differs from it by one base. CDR3 in amino acids: CSVASIRAGSTEAFF. The CDR3 DNA follows: TGCAGCGTTGCGAGTATTAGGGCTGGGAGCACTGAAGCTTTCTTT. The chain has TRBV29-1 and TRBJ1-1; D is undetermined. Germline CDR1 SQVTM, CDR2 ANQGSEA. The CDR3 runs to 15 residues. The V end lost 4 bases, the J end lost 4 bases, and 19 bases lay between the germline ends. Full variable domain (remainder filled in from reference TRBV29-1 and TRBJ1-1): SAVISQKPSRDICQRGTSLTIQCQVDSQVTMMFWYRQQPGQSLTLIATANQGSEATYESGFVIDKFPISRPNLTFSTLTVSNMSPEDSSIYLCSVASIRAGSTEAFFGQGTRLTVV.

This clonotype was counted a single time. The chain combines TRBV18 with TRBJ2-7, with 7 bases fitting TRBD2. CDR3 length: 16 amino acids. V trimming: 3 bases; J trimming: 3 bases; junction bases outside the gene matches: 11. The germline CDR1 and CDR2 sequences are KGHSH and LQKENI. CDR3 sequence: CASSPGLPLFGYEQYF. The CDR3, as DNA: TGTGCCAGCTCACCGGGACTACCATTGTTTGGCTACGAGCAGTACTTC. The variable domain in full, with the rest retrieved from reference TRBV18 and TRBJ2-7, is NAGVMQNPRHLVRRRGQEARLRCSPMKGHSHVYWYRQLPEEGLKFMVYLQKENIIDESGMPKERFSAEFPKEGPSILRIQQVVRGDSAAYFCASSPGLPLFGYEQYFGPGTRLTVT.

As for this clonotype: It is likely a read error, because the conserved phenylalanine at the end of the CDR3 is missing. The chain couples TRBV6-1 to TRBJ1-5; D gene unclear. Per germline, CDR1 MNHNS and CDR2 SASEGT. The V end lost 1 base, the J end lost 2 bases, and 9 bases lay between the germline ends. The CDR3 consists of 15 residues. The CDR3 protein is CASSEGGAGNQPQHS. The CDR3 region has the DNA TGTGCCAGCAGTGAAGGGGGAGCGGGCAATCAGCCCCAGCATTCT.

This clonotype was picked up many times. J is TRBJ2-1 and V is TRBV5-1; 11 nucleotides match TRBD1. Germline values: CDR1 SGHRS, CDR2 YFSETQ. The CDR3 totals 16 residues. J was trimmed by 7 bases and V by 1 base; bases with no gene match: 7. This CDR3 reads CASSLRVGQGANEQFF. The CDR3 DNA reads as TGCGCCAGCAGCTTGAGGGTCGGACAGGGGGCTAATGAGCAGTTCTTC.

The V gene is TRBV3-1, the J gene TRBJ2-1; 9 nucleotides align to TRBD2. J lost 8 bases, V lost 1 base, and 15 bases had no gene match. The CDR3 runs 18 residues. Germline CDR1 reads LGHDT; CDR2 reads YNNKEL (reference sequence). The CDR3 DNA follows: TGTGCCAGCAGCCAAGTTGGCGCTAGCGGGATCCTAATGGATGAGCAGTTCTTC. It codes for CASSQVGASGILMDEQFF.

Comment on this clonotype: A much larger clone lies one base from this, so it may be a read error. The CDR3 spells CASRSRRGNEQFF. CDR3 nucleotides: TGTGCCAGCAGATCCCGAAGGGGCAATGAGCAGTTCTTC. The V gene is TRBV2, the J gene TRBJ2-1, with a tentative D call TRBD1 (5 bases). In germline, CDR1 is SNHLY, CDR2 FYNNEI. There are 13 residues in the CDR3. V was clipped by 6 bases and J by 6 bases, with 12 bases between them. Full variable domain (rest looked up from reference TRBV2 and TRBJ2-1): EPEVTQTPSHQVTQMGQEVILRCVPISNHLYFYWYRQILGQKVEFLVSFYNNEISEKSEIFDDQFSVERPDGSNFTLKIRSTKLEDSAMYFCASRSRRGNEQFFGPGTRLTVL.